These 2 T cell receptor beta chains were all obtained from the same sample, sequenced in a study of cytomegalovirus exposure and HLA in healthy donors. The PCR used 60 Vbeta and 13 Jbeta primers. The table came from immunoSEQ multiplex PCR; TCRdb's copy has only in-frame clones and leaves some out. The table lists 200,000 to 250,000 clones, around four fifths of them singletons. Sequencing was done on a sample of PBMCs. The receptors were gathered from a man aged 45-65 years in good health and CMV-seronegative.

About this clone: One end of the junction fails to match germline, which may point to a read error. This sample includes further DNA sequences coding for the same CDR3. The V and J genes are TRBV23-1 and TRBJ2-7; D perhaps matches TRBD1 (5 bases). TRBV23-1 is known as an ORF, though its function is uncertain. This CDR3 region has 10 residues. CDR3 residues: CASRGHEQYF. CDR3 sequence (DNA): TGCGCCAGCAGGGGGCACGAACAGTACTTC.

The chain joins TRBV9 to TRBJ2-3; possible D gene TRBD2, 5 bases. The CDR3 has 16 amino acids. Germline loops: CDR1 SGDLS, CDR2 YYNGEE. Between the trimmed V and J ends, which lost 4 bases and 2 bases, there was a span of 17 bases. In DNA, the CDR3 is TGTGCCAGCAGCAAAGGCGCGGGCCACATCACAGATACGCAGTATTTT. As protein: CASSKGAGHITDTQYF.